These T cell receptor beta chains were read from a single sample in a study of cytomegalovirus exposure and HLA in healthy donors. TCRdb's copy holds only in-frame clones and misses some; the assay was immunoSEQ multiplex PCR. The sample holds about 110,000 clones, under 80% seen once. Sequencing used PBMCs. Source of these receptors: a woman between 35 and 50 years old in good health and CMV-seropositive. The CDR3 runs from the conserved cysteine through the conserved F or W. A D gene is named only where the DNA matches it firmly. The size of a clone is reported for some rows only, either as once, few or many, or as a class for expanded clones.

abundance,j_gene,d_gene,v_gene,CDR3aa,CDR3nt
NA,TRBJ1-6,NA,TRBV5-6,CASSLGQRGISPLHF,TGTGCCAGCAGCTTGGGACAGAGGGGGATATCACCCCTCCACTTT
NA,TRBJ1-5,NA,TRBV7-9,CASSPDGPGQPQHF,TGTGCCAGCAGCCCCGACGGGCCAGGGCAGCCCCAGCATTTT
NA,TRBJ1-3,TRBD1,TRBV16,CASSHGTGRRDTIYF,TGTGCCAGCAGCCACGGGACAGGGAGAAGAGACACCATATATTTT
NA,TRBJ1-5,NA,TRBV28,CASIRDKDQPQHF,TGTGCCAGCATCCGGGACAAAGATCAGCCCCAGCATTTT
few,TRBJ2-3,TRBD2,TRBV7-2,CASSLESSGGDTDTQYF,TGTGCCAGCAGCTTAGAGTCTAGCGGGGGGGACACAGATACGCAGTATTTT
NA,TRBJ1-2,TRBD1,TRBV5-6,CASSRAIQGNYGYTF,TGTGCCAGCAGCCGAGCCATACAGGGGAACTATGGCTACACCTTC
NA,TRBJ2-2,NA,TRBV30,CAWSQAGTNTGELFF,TGTGCCTGGAGTCAGGCGGGGACGAACACCGGGGAGCTGTTTTTT
NA,TRBJ2-7,NA,TRBV11-2,CASSLQGEQYF,TGTGCCAGCAGCTTGCAGGGCGAGCAGTACTTC
NA,TRBJ2-2,TRBD2,TRBV7-3,CASSSGTTGTGELFF,TGTGCCAGCAGCTCGGGGACTACAGGCACCGGGGAGCTGTTTTTT
NA,TRBJ1-1,TRBD1,TRBV5-6,CASSRRTGLNTEAFF,TGTGCCAGCAGCAGACGGACAGGATTAAACACTGAAGCTTTCTTT
NA,TRBJ2-1,TRBD1,TRBV11-3,CASSTGTGDSYNEQFF,TGTGCCAGCAGCACCGGGACAGGCGACTCCTACAATGAGCAGTTCTTC
NA,TRBJ1-1,NA,TRBV19,CASGGQNTEAFF,TGTGCCAGTGGGGGACAGAACACTGAAGCTTTCTTT
few,TRBJ1-3,TRBD1,TRBV18,CASSPSTGVGNTIYF,TGTGCCAGCTCACCCTCAACAGGGGTTGGAAACACCATATATTTT
NA,TRBJ1-2,NA,TRBV7-9,CASSREGGGYGYTF,TGTGCCAGCAGCCGCGAGGGGGGGGGTTATGGCTACACCTTC
NA,TRBJ1-2,NA,TRBV29-1,CSVSDRIPANYGYTF,TGCAGCGTGTCTGACAGGATCCCAGCTAACTATGGCTACACCTTC
once,TRBJ2-5,NA,TRBV2,CATQGGGETQYF,TGTGCCACCCAGGGAGGGGGAGAGACCCAGTACTTC
NA,TRBJ2-7,NA,TRBV5-4,CASSRGAGDPYEQYF,TGTGCCAGCAGCCGAGGGGCAGGGGACCCCTACGAGCAGTACTTC
NA,TRBJ2-3,TRBD1,TRBV5-6,CASSWGQPKSTDTQYF,TGTGCCAGCAGCTGGGGACAGCCGAAGAGCACAGATACGCAGTATTTT
NA,TRBJ1-1,TRBD1,TRBV7-2,CASSLPGQASIEAFF,TGTGCCAGCAGCCTACCCGGACAGGCATCGATTGAAGCTTTCTTT
few,TRBJ1-2,NA,TRBV2,CASSGDQSNGYTF,TGTGCCAGCAGCGGGGATCAATCCAATGGCTACACCTTC
NA,TRBJ2-7,TRBD1,TRBV18,CASSPGTGIEQYF,TGTGCCAGCTCACCCGGGACAGGGATCGAGCAGTACTTC
NA,TRBJ2-7,NA,TRBV2,CASSDDGLGTAAMGEQYF,TGTGCCAGCAGTGATGATGGGTTAGGTACTGCGGCTATGGGCGAGCAGTACTTC
NA,TRBJ2-3,TRBD1,TRBV6-1,CASSEERDRVWATQYF,TGTGCCAGCAGTGAAGAAAGGGACAGGGTTTGGGCTACGCAGTATTTT
NA,TRBJ1-2,NA,TRBV14,CASSLSDPGSHGYTF,TGTGCCAGCAGCCTCTCCGACCCGGGGAGCCATGGCTACACCTTC
NA,TRBJ1-2,NA,TRBV5-1,CASSFGGPGTYGYTF,TGCGCCAGCAGCTTCGGTGGCCCGGGTACATATGGCTACACCTTC
few,TRBJ1-5,NA,TRBV6-5,CAVGRQPQHF,TGTGCCGTCGGTAGACAGCCCCAGCATTTT
NA,TRBJ1-1,TRBD1,TRBV6-1,CASYLRTGSTEAFF,TGTGCCAGCTATCTAAGGACAGGGAGCACTGAAGCTTTCTTT
NA,TRBJ2-5,TRBD1,TRBV7-9,CASRGTGTGETQYF,TGTGCCAGCCGCGGGACAGGAACCGGGGAGACCCAGTACTTC
NA,TRBJ1-3,NA,TRBV27,CASSRRDRLSGNTIYF,TGTGCCAGCAGTCGCAGGGATCGCCTCTCTGGAAACACCATATATTTT
NA,TRBJ1-6,NA,TRBV10-3,CAITDGGVDNSPLHF,TGTGCCATCACCGACGGAGGGGTGGATAATTCACCCCTCCACTTT
NA,TRBJ2-6,NA,TRBV9,CASSVATGANVLTF,TGTGCCAGCAGCGTAGCAACTGGGGCCAACGTCCTGACTTTC
NA,TRBJ2-7,NA,TRBV18,CASSPGVSSYEQYF,TGTGCCAGCTCACCCGGAGTAAGCTCCTACGAGCAGTACTTC
few,TRBJ1-1,NA,TRBV18,CASSPDAQGTEAFF,TGTGCCAGCTCACCGGATGCACAGGGTACTGAAGCTTTCTTT
NA,TRBJ2-5,TRBD1,TRBV5-6,CASSPDRVETQYF,TGTGCCAGCAGCCCCGACAGGGTAGAGACCCAGTACTTC
NA,TRBJ2-1,NA,TRBV30,CAWGGRNEQFF,TGTGCCTGGGGAGGGCGTAATGAGCAGTTCTTC
NA,TRBJ1-2,TRBD1,TRBV6-1,CASSEGRGRYGYTF,TGTGCCAGCAGTGAAGGCAGGGGGCGGTATGGCTACACCTTC
NA,TRBJ2-7,NA,TRBV5-6,CASSLALATYEQYF,TGTGCCAGCAGCTTGGCCCTGGCAACCTACGAGCAGTACTTC
NA,TRBJ1-6,TRBD1,TRBV5-4,CASSPQGPGTYNSPLHF,TGTGCCAGCAGCCCACAGGGGCCGGGAACATATAATTCACCCCTCCACTTT
few,TRBJ1-6,NA,TRBV2,CASRGGAQNSPLHF,TGTGCCAGCAGAGGGGGGGCTCAAAATTCACCCCTCCACTTT
NA,TRBJ2-7,NA,TRBV5-6,CASSWNRLGEQYF,TGTGCCAGCAGCTGGAACAGGCTCGGGGAGCAGTACTTC
NA,TRBJ1-1,NA,TRBV30,CAWRDRDTEAFF,TGTGCCTGGAGGGATCGGGACACTGAAGCTTTCTTT
NA,TRBJ1-3,NA,TRBV30,CAWSAENTIYF,TGTGCCTGGAGTGCCGAGAACACCATATATTTT
once,TRBJ2-7,NA,TRBV2,CASSEVGGPNYEQYF,TGTGCCAGCAGTGAAGTAGGAGGGCCGAACTACGAGCAGTACTTC
NA,TRBJ1-6,TRBD1,TRBV7-9,CASSPGQYNSPLHF,TGTGCCAGCAGTCCGGGACAGTATAATTCACCCCTCCACTTT
NA,TRBJ1-1,TRBD1,TRBV19,CASSITTGGGTEAFF,TGTGCCAGTAGTATTACTACAGGGGGCGGCACTGAAGCTTTCTTT
once,TRBJ2-1,NA,TRBV30,CAWAGGRASSYNEQFF,TGTGCCTGGGCCGGGGGGCGGGCGAGCTCCTACAATGAGCAGTTCTTC
NA,TRBJ1-1,NA,TRBV9,CASSVGVTAREAFF,TGTGCCAGCAGCGTAGGAGTGACAGCCCGTGAAGCTTTCTTT
once,TRBJ2-7,TRBD1,TRBV6-5,CASSRRQGSHEQYF,TGTGCCAGCAGTCGTCGACAGGGGTCACACGAGCAGTACTTC
NA,TRBJ1-1,NA,TRBV29-1,CSVAMNTEAFF,TGCAGCGTAGCCATGAACACTGAAGCTTTCTTT
NA,TRBJ2-7,NA,TRBV2,CASSEGGFITSGQYF,TGTGCCAGCAGTGAAGGAGGGTTTATTACGTCGGGGCAGTACTTC
NA,TRBJ2-7,TRBD2,TRBV5-6,CASSLRSGGIYEQYF,TGTGCCAGCAGCTTGAGGTCGGGGGGAATCTACGAGCAGTACTTC
NA,TRBJ2-3,TRBD1,TRBV19,CASSSHRGEDTQYF,TGTGCCAGTAGTTCCCACAGGGGAGAAGATACGCAGTATTTT
once,TRBJ1-2,NA,TRBV4-3,CASSQERSDYGYTF,TGCGCCAGCAGCCAAGAACGAAGCGACTATGGCTACACCTTC
NA,TRBJ2-1,TRBD2,TRBV10-3,CAISGTSGGVSSYNEQFF,TGTGCCATCAGCGGGACTAGCGGGGGTGTTAGCTCCTACAATGAGCAGTTCTTC
NA,TRBJ1-1,TRBD1,TRBV6-1,CASSDRGRDRFDTEAFF,TGTGCCAGCAGTGACAGGGGGCGTGATAGGTTCGACACTGAAGCTTTCTTT
NA,TRBJ2-5,TRBD2,TRBV18,CASSPRLAGEFETQYF,TGTGCCAGCTCACCGAGACTAGCGGGGGAATTTGAGACCCAGTACTTC